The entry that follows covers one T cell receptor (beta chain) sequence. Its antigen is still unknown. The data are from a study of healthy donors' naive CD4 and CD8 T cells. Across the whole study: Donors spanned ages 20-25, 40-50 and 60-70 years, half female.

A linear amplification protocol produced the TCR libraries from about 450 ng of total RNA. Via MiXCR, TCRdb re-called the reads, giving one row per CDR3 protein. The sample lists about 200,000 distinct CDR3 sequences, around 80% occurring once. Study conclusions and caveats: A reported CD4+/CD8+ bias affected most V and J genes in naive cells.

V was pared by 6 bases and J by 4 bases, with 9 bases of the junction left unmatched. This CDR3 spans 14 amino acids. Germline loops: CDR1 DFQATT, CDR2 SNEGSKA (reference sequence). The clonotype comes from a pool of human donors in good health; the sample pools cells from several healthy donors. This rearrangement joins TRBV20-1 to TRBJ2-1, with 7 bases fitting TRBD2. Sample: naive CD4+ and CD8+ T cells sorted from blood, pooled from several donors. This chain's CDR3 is CSAGGRERYNEQFF. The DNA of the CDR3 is TGCAGTGCCGGGGGGAGGGAAAGGTACAATGAGCAGTTCTTC.